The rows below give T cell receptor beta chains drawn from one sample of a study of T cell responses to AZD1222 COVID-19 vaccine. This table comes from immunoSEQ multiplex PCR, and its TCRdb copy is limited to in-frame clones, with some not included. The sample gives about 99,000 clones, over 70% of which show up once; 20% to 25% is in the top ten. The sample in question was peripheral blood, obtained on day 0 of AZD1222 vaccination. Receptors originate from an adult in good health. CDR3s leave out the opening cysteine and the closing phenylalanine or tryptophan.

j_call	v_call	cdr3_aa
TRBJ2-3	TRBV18	ASSLQTDVRTDTQY
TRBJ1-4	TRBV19	ASRGGDATNEKLF
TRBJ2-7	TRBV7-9	ASSFRGYEQY
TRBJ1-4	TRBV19	ASSIPLVGNNEKLF
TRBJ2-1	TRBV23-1	ASSQSGQTAGPHNEQF
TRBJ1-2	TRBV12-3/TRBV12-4	ASSRPRRYGYT
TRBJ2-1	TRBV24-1	ATSDLTSGTSGSNEQF
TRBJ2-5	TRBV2	ASSSSQGFQETQY
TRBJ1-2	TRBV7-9	ASSPRSGGEDPYGYT
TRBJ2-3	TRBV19	ASSMATSGVADTQY
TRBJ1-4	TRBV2	ASSRQRMDEKLF
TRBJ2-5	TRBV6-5	ASSPRTSRETQY
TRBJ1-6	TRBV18	ASSPQGENSPLH
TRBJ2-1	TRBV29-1	SVERTRLNEQF
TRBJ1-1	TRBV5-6	ASSFRAGGAVTEAF
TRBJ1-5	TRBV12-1	ASSQTSTGADQPQH
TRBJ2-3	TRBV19	ASSRSDRSSTDTQY
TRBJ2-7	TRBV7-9	ASSPTGFGDEQY
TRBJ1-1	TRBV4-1	ASSQDLITEAF
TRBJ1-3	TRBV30	AWSTRNTIY
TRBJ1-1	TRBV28	ASSWGEGRAF
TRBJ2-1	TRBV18	ASSPPVSGSLNEQF
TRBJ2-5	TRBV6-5	ASSIQGGGETQY
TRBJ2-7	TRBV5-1	ASSSGALYEEQY
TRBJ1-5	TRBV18	ASSPQGPQWGNQPQH
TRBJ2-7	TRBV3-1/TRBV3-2	ASSHIHEQY
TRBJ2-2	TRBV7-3	ASSPLEAGELF
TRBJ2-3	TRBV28	ASSKLAGTGSFTDTQY
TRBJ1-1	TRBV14	ASSQYTGGPTEAF
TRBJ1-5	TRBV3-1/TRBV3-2	ASSQDRGDQGQPQH
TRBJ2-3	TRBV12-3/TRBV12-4	ASSPVRDTQY
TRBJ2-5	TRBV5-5	ASRKLGWTGGLQETQY
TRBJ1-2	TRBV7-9	ASSLGGSQAGGYT
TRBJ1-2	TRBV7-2	ATNRQTNYGYT
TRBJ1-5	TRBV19	ASTGTTSNQPQH
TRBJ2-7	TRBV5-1	ASSLAGTVSYEQY
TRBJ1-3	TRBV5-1	ASSLGPGGTGNTIY
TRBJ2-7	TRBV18	ASSTSWGQGQSYEQY
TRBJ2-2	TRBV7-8	ASSFRGAGELF
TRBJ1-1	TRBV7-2	ASTFSRDRGTEAF
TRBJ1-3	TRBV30	AWTGSGNTIY
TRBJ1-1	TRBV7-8	ASSLEGGRVTEAF